The subject of this entry is one T cell receptor (beta chain). Antigen unknown. Newly diagnosed hyperthyroidism patients aged 18 to 65 years had disease lasting under 2 months. From RNA transcripts, TCR beta CDR3 regions were amplified. The HTBI primer set was used in a first-round RT-PCR of the TCR CDR3. TCRdb redid the calling of the multiplex PCR reads with MiXCR, one entry per CDR3 protein. The repertoire holds hundreds of thousands of distinct CDR3 sequences, less than 15% seen once, with around 9.6% in the top ten. Per the germline V gene, CDR1 is LGHNA and CDR2 is YSLEER. The CDR3 is made up of 15 amino acids. Trimming cost V 0 bases and J 0 bases, with 7 bases left between them. The data are from a study of T cells in Graves' hyperthyroidism and ophthalmopathy. At the level of the study: Once the initial diagnosis was made, peripheral blood was obtained before any treatment.

Overall study findings and caveats: Model-based prediction identified ophthalmopathy a median approximately 6.2 months prior to its onset. Expanded thyroid clonotypes (above 0.001) were mostly also found in blood.

The sequence was obtained from a woman in her late teens or twenties with Graves' hyperthyroidism. The source material was blood. The rearrangement uses TRBV4-3 and TRBJ2-3; no firm D call. CDR3 sequence reads: CASSQDSASTDTQYF. CDR3 DNA sequence: TGCGCCAGCAGCCAAGACTCCGCCAGCACAGATACGCAGTATTTT.